This T cell receptor (beta chain) was captured by sequencing in a study of OX40 agonist ivuxolimab in advanced cancers. Study context: Mean age approximately 59 years, range 23 to 79; around 80% male.

The germline V gene encodes CDR1 SGHVS and CDR2 FQNEAQ. The CDR3 runs 13 residues. V dropped 7 bases and J dropped 0 bases, with 10 bases sitting between them. Findings and caveats of the study: Near-lowest levels of clonal expansion characterized partial responders at 0.1-3.0 mg/kg.

Sequenced by immunoSEQ multiplex PCR; TCRdb stores in-frame clones only, minus some. The sample lists roughly 82,000 clones; 89% were seen once. Blood got drawn at baseline, again on cycle 4 day 1, and then on cycle 7 day 1. Comments on this clone: As yet, its antigen is unknown.

The sample in question was CD4+ or CD8+ T cells sorted from blood, obtained in a trial of the OX40 agonist ivuxolimab. The clonotype comes from an adult with an advanced solid tumor such as melanoma, head and neck, liver or kidney cancer. The J gene is TRBJ2-7, the V gene TRBV7-8; D gene uncertain. CDR3 DNA sequence: TGTGCCAGCACGACCAGAACCTCCTACGAGCAGTACTTC. Translated, it gives CASTTRTSYEQYF. The whole variable domain, filled in from reference TRBV7-8 and TRBJ2-7, reads GAGVSQSPRYKVAKRGQDVALRCDPISGHVSLFWYQQALGQGPEFLTYFQNEAQLDKSGLPSDRFFAERPEGSVSTLKIQRTQQEDSAVYLCASTTRTSYEQYFGPGTRLTVT.